The next 20 T cell receptor beta chains were all read from a single sample in a study of T cells after yellow fever vaccination. Each CDR3 protein gets one entry after TCRdb re-called the 5' RACE reads with MiXCR. This sample has 400,000 or so distinct CDR3 sequences, with around 6.4% found just once. The sequences come from PBMCs, collected 5 days after the yellow fever booster vaccination. The receptors here all came from a man aged 25-40 years who received the YFV17D yellow fever vaccine.

This clonotype was observed a handful of times. The chain links TRBV28 to TRBJ2-1; TRBD1 aligns across 7 bases. Germline trimming cut 6 bases from V and 7 bases from J; bases unmatched to any gene: 3. CDR3 length: 12 amino acids. Germline V gives CDR1 MDHEN, CDR2 SYDVKM. In nucleotides, the CDR3 is TGTGCCAGCAGACAGGGGTGGAATGAGCAGTTCTTC. It codes for CASRQGWNEQFF.

This clonotype was counted many times. CDR3 bases: TGTGCCAGCAGCCAGAGACAGGGGAGTGAGCAGTTCTTC. Protein product: CASSQRQGSEQFF. J is TRBJ2-1 and V is TRBV4-2, with 8 bases that match TRBD1. The CDR3 contains 13 residues. V shed 3 bases, J shed 9 bases, and the junction held 4 bases outside the gene matches. CDR1 and CDR2 (germline): LGHNA, YNFKEQ.

The chain has TRBV9 and TRBJ2-3; D not resolved. The CDR3 has 15 amino acids. Germline CDR1 and CDR2: SGDLS and YYNGEE. Trimming removed 0 bases at V and 0 bases at J, with 8 bases between. CDR3 sequence reads: CASSVGHLSTDTQYF. CDR3 in DNA: TGTGCCAGCAGCGTAGGTCACCTCAGCACAGATACGCAGTATTTT.

At least ten counts were recorded for this clonotype. This sequence joins TRBV5-5 and TRBJ2-7, with D perhaps TRBD1 or TRBD2 (5 bases each). The V end was cut by 4 bases, the J end by 2 bases, with 16 bases between. CDR3 length: 15 residues. CDR1 SGHKS and CDR2 YYEKEE come from the germline V gene (reference sequence). This CDR3 reads CASSAPGTGAYEQYF. In DNA form, the CDR3 reads TGTGCCAGCAGCGCACCCGGGACGGGCGCCTACGAGCAGTACTTC. The entire variable domain, with the rest obtained from reference TRBV5-5 and TRBJ2-7, is as follows: DAGVTQSPTHLIKTRGQQVTLRCSPISGHKSVSWYQQVLGQGPQFIFQYYEKEERGRGNFPDRFSARQFPNYSSELNVNALLLGDSALYLCASSAPGTGAYEQYFGPGTRLTVT.

This clonotype occurred many times. The chain is built from TRBV20-1 and TRBJ1-2, with D possibly matching TRBD1 (5 bases). Germline lookup yields CDR1 DFQATT and CDR2 SNEGSKA (reference sequence). V lost 0 bases, J lost 4 bases, and 6 bases lay in between. The CDR3 is made up of 12 amino acids. CDR3 nucleotide sequence: TGCAGTGCTAGAGATGGGGGCTATGGCTACACCTTC. Translating gives CSARDGGYGYTF.

This clonotype was detected many times. The chain has TRBV10-3 and TRBJ1-2; D call uncertain. V lost 2 bases and J lost 5, with 9 bases in between. The CDR3 length is 13 residues. Germline loops: CDR1 ENHRY, CDR2 SYGVKD. In DNA form, the CDR3 reads TGTGCCATCAGTGAGGGAACAGAATATGGCTACACCTTC. Protein product: CAISEGTEYGYTF.

In its sample, this clonotype was seen a few times. The chain is built from TRBV7-8 and TRBJ2-7; the D gene is possibly TRBD2 (5 bases). Per the germline V gene, CDR1 is SGHVS and CDR2 is FQNEAQ. The CDR3 sequence is 17 residues long. The V end was cut by 5 bases, the J end by 1 base, with 21 bases between. CDR3 bases: TGTGCCAGCAGCCCGCACGCAGGCAAGACTACTTCCTACGAGCAGTACTTC. Translation: CASSPHAGKTTSYEQYF.

This clonotype was seen ten or more times. The chain combines TRBV9 with TRBJ2-3; 13 bases are shared with TRBD2. Germline V gene sequence: CDR1 SGDLS, CDR2 YYNGEE. J was trimmed by 3 bases and V by 3 bases; bases with no gene match: 7. The CDR3 covers 17 residues. The CDR3 here is CASSGGLAGANTDTQYF. CDR3 DNA: TGTGCCAGCAGCGGCGGACTAGCGGGAGCGAATACAGATACGCAGTATTTT.

On this clonotype itself: The junction departs from the called germline gene at one end, perhaps through a read error. The chain joins TRBV12-3 or TRBV12-4 to TRBJ2-1, with TRBD2 identical over 11 bases. This CDR3 region has 15 residues. The CDR3 sequence: CASSLAGGIVNEQFF. The DNA for the CDR3 is TGTGCCAGCAGTCTAGCGGGAGGAATAGTCAATGAGCAGTTCTTC.

Ten or more counts support this clonotype. The CDR3: CASSLTGTSDTDTQYF. CDR3 nucleotide sequence: TGTGCCAGCAGCTTGACCGGGACTAGCGACACAGATACGCAGTATTTT. The chain couples TRBV5-5 to TRBJ2-3; TRBD2 aligns across 10 bases. CDR1 is SGHKS and CDR2 is YYEKEE in the germline V gene (reference sequence). Losses at the gene ends were 1 base for V and 2 bases for J; bases not matched to a gene: 4. This CDR3 is built from 16 residues.

This clonotype was detected only a few times. The chain combines TRBV11-2 with TRBJ2-2, with TRBD1 identical over 8 bases. Germline V gene lookup returns CDR1 SGHAT and CDR2 FQNNGV. The CDR3 consists of 16 residues. V was clipped by 6 bases and J by 1 base; unmatched bases: 7. CDR3 DNA: TGTGCCAGCAGTTCACAACAGGGGGGGAACACCGGGGAGCTGTTTTTT. Translated: CASSSQQGGNTGELFF. Filled out from reference TRBV11-2 and TRBJ2-2, the complete variable domain reads EAGVAQSPRYKIIEKRQSVAFWCNPISGHATLYWYQQILGQGPKLLIQFQNNGVVDDSQLPKDRFSAERLKGVDSTLKIQPAKLEDSAVYLCASSSQQGGNTGELFFGEGSRLTVL.

V and J are TRBV5-6 and TRBJ2-7, with 10 bases identical to TRBD1. The V segment lost 5 bases and the J segment 2 bases; nucleotides outside the gene matches: 7. CDR1 and CDR2 (germline): SGHDT, YYEEEE. CDR3 length equals 15 residues. CDR3 loop: CASSKTGTGAYEQYF. In DNA, the CDR3 is TGTGCCAGCAGTAAAACCGGGACAGGGGCCTACGAGCAGTACTTC.

A remark on this clonotype: This may be a read error: a much more frequent sequence differs by one nucleotide. The V gene is TRBV29-1, the J gene TRBJ2-3; D unclear. CDR3 size: 9 residues. Germline-derived CDR1 and CDR2 are SQVTM and ANQGSEA. The CDR3 DNA sequence: TGCAGCGTCGAGGCTCCGGACGGTTTT. The encoded protein is CSVEAPDGF.

This clonotype was seen a handful of times. V gene TRBV20-1 combines with J gene TRBJ2-5, with D possibly matching TRBD1 (5 bases). Germline V lookup: CDR1 DFQATT, CDR2 SNEGSKA (reference sequence). V dropped 3 bases and J dropped 5 bases, with 19 bases sitting between them. This CDR3 contains 15 residues. The CDR3 is CSASPVVARVETQYF. CDR3 DNA: TGCAGTGCTAGCCCAGTGGTAGCCAGGGTCGAGACCCAGTACTTC.

This clonotype turned up a few times. The rearrangement uses TRBV20-1 and TRBJ2-3; 8 nucleotides agree with TRBD2. Trimming removed 2 bases from V and 1 base from J; junction bases left unmatched: 8. CDR3 length equals 16 residues. Looked up from germline, CDR1 is DFQATT and CDR2 is SNEGSKA (reference sequence). CDR3 bases: TGCAGTGCTAGAAGTGGGGAGCGGGGGCGCACAGATACGCAGTATTTT. This encodes CSARSGERGRTDTQYF.

This CDR3 is CASRDDRGHAGELFF. The CDR3 DNA follows: TGTGCCAGCAGGGATGACAGGGGACACGCCGGGGAGCTGTTTTTT. The rearrangement uses TRBV12-3 or TRBV12-4 and TRBJ2-2; 8 positions match TRBD1. The CDR3 length is 15 residues. V dropped 6 bases and J dropped 6; count of bases not matched to a gene: 9.

The table lists this clonotype with a few counts. The chain couples TRBV7-8 to TRBJ1-2; tentative D call: TRBD1 (6 bases). Germline CDR1 is SGHVS and CDR2 is FQNEAQ. V was trimmed by 5 bases and J by 2 bases, leaving 18 bases between them. This CDR3 comprises 16 residues. The CDR3 loop reads CASSPRGGGVNYGYTF. CDR3 coding DNA: TGTGCCAGCAGCCCTAGAGGGGGAGGGGTGAACTATGGCTACACCTTC.

This clonotype was recorded a few times. CDR3 in amino acids: CASSLYAGVTGELFF. The CDR3 DNA is TGTGCCAGCAGTTTATACGCAGGGGTTACCGGGGAGCTGTTTTTT. The chain employs TRBV28 and TRBJ2-2; TRBD1 is a possible D gene (6 bases). Trimming left V 1 base short and J 5 bases short, with 11 bases between. This CDR3 comprises 15 residues. Looked up from germline, CDR1 is MDHEN and CDR2 is SYDVKM.

This clonotype was seen a handful of times. CDR3 sequence (DNA): TGTGCCAGCAGCCCCCCGACTAGCGTCGGCGGCGAGCAGTACTTC. This gives the protein CASSPPTSVGGEQYF. This chain connects TRBV7-2 to TRBJ2-7, with 8 nucleotides matching TRBD2. From germline, CDR1 is SGHTA and CDR2 FQGNSA. V lost 5 bases to trimming and J lost 6 bases; unmatched junction nucleotides: 12. This CDR3 spans 15 amino acids.

This clonotype was recorded a few times. The chain has TRBV19 and TRBJ1-6; unclear D gene. This CDR3 spans 13 amino acids. V dropped 3 bases and J dropped 10 bases, with 10 bases sitting between them. Germline CDR1 LNHDA, CDR2 SQIVND (reference sequence). Here the CDR3 reads CASSISFGSPLHF. The CDR3 DNA is TGTGCCAGTAGTATCAGTTTCGGATCACCCCTCCACTTT.